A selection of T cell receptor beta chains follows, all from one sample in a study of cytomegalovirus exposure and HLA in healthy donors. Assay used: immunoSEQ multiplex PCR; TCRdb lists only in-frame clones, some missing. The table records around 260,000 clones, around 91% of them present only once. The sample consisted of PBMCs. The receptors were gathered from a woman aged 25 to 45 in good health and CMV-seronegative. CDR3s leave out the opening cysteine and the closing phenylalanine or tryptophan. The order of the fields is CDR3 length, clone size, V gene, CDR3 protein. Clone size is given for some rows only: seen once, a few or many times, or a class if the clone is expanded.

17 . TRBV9 ASSVASSGKQEAYNEQF
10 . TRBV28 ATQGGSYEQY
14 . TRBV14 AGGTTEEDVCHEQY
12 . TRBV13 ASSHSGTSFEQY
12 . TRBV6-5 ASSYSAKVETQY
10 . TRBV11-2 ASSFNQETQY
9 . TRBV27 ASLHGETQY
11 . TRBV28 ASSFGGYQPQH
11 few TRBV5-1 ASSLEQGYGYT
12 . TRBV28 ASTQGEQQETQY
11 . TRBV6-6 ASSFGNSYEQY
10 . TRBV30 AWSTRENEQF
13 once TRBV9 ASSVAGLIYNEQF
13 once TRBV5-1 ASSPNGRTDETQY
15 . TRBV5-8 ASSLYHSGPTYNEQF
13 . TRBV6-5 ASRAQGGRLYEQY
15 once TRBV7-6 ASSLGTGADSNQPQH
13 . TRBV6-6 ASSYPSGNSYEQY
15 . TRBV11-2 ASSLDRTGGPHNEQF
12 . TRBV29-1 SATEAGGGNTIY
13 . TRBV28 ASSRSGGAGYGYT
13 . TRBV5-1 ASSLDGLATETQY
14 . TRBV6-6 ASSYSMAIPTYEQY
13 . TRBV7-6 ASSFGSGPHYEQY
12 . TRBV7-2 ASSSGTTYHEQY
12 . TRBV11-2 ASSSADRGYEQY
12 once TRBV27 ASSFFRGNTEAF
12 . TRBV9 ASSVVETGPGYT
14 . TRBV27 ASSLSGDWGRAEAF
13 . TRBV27 ASSPPLPNNYGYT
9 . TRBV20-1 SVHSGIEQY
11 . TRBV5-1 ASSRGEADTQY
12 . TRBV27 ATGTSGASRTQY
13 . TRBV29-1 SVDHPRAANTEAF
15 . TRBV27 ASRGQVLGIFSYEQY
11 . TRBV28 ASSSREGDIQY
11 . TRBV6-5 ASSAKGGVTQY